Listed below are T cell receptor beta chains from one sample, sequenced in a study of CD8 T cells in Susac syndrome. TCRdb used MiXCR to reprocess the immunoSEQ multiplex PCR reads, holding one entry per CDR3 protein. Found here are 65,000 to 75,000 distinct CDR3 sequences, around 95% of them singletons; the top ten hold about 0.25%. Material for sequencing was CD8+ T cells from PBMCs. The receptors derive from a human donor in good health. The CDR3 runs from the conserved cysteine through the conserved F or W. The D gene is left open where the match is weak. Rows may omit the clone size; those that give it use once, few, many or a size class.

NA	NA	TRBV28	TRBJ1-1	TGTGCCAGCAGAGAATTAAAGGGCACTGAAGCTTTCTTT	CASRELKGTEAFF
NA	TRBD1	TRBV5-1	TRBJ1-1	TGCGCCAGCAGCTCGATGACAGGGCTGAACACTGAAGCTTTCTTT	CASSSMTGLNTEAFF
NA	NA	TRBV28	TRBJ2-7	TGTGCCAGCAGTTTACCCTCTATGGGTAGCTCCTACGAGCAGTACTTC	CASSLPSMGSSYEQYF
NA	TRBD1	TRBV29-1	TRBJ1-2	TGCAGCGTTTTCCGGGACAGGGAATATGGCTACACCTTC	CSVFRDREYGYTF
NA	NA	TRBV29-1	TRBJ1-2	TGCAGCGCTCTCGACTATGGCTACACCTTC	CSALDYGYTF
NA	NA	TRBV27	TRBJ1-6	TGTGCCAGCAGTTTAGCTCCGGGGACCGAGAATAATTCACCCCTCCACTTT	CASSLAPGTENNSPLHF
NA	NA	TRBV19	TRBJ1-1	TGTGCCAGTAGTATACGGGACACTGAAGCTTTCTTT	CASSIRDTEAFF
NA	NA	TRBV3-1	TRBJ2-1	TGTGCCAGCAGCCCCCTGACTATCAACCTATACAATGAGCAGTTCTTC	CASSPLTINLYNEQFF
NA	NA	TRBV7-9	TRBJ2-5	TGTGCCAGCAGCTCATCCGGGACACCACGAGAGACCCAGTACTTC	CASSSSGTPRETQYF
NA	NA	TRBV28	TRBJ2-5	TGTGCCAGCAGTTCCCCCCCGGGACAAGAGACCCAGTACTTC	CASSSPPGQETQYF
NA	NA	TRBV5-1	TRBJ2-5	TGCGCCAGCAGCTCGTCGGGTCCCCAAGAGACCCAGTACTTC	CASSSSGPQETQYF
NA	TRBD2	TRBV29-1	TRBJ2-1	TGCAGCGTTGATGGCGCAGCGGGGAAGACTTACAATGAGCAGTTCTTC	CSVDGAAGKTYNEQFF
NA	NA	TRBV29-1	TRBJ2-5	TGCAGCGTTGGTCTGCGGGGCCAAGAGACCCAGTACTTC	CSVGLRGQETQYF
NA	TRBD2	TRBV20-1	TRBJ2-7	TGCAGTGCTAGAGATCCCTCTAGCGGGGGTTACTACGAGCAGTACTTC	CSARDPSSGGYYEQYF
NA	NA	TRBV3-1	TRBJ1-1	TGTGCCAGCAGCCAAGGGGTTGGGAACACTGAAGCTTTCTTT	CASSQGVGNTEAFF
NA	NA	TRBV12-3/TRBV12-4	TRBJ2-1	TGTGCCAGCAGTTTAGCGCTAAATGAGCAGTTCTTC	CASSLALNEQFF
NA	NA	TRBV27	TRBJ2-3	TGTGCCAGCAGTTTACAGATTCGCGCGGTGGGGCGCGGTAGCACAGATACGCAGTATTTT	CASSLQIRAVGRGSTDTQYF
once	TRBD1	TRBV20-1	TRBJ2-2	TGCAGTGCTAGATTCCGGGACAGGGCATCCGGGGAGCTGTTTTTT	CSARFRDRASGELFF
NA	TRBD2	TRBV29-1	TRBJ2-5	TGCAGCGCCACATACGGCTTCGGGAGGCCGCAAGAGACCCAGTACTTC	CSATYGFGRPQETQYF
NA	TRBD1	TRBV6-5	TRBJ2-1	TGTGCCAGCAGGACCGGGACAGGGAGGAATGAGCAGTTCTTC	CASRTGTGRNEQFF
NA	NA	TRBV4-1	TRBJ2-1	TGCGCCAGCAGCCAAACTCAGGGCGGGAACAATGAGCAGTTCTTC	CASSQTQGGNNEQFF
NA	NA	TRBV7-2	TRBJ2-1	TGTGCCAGCAGCTTAGCCTTTAACGGGGCTGGGTTC	CASSLAFNGAGF
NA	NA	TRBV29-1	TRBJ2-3	TGCAGCGACCGGGGGCGCACAGATACGCAGTATTTT	CSDRGRTDTQYF
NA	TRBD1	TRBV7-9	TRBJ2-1	TGTGCCAGCAGCACCAGACAGGGCTGGGAGCAGTTCTTC	CASSTRQGWEQFF
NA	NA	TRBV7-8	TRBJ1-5	TGTGCCAGCAGCCAGTCCCGGGGCAATCAGCCCCAGCATTTT	CASSQSRGNQPQHF
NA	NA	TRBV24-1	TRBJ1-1	TGTGCCACCAGTGACCCCGACCGGAGGGAAGGAGCTTTCTTT	CATSDPDRREGAFF
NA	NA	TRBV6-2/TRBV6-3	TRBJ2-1	TGTGCCAGCATCCAAAAAGGGCCCCTTTTGGCGAATGAGCAGTTCTTC	CASIQKGPLLANEQFF
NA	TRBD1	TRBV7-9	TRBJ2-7	TGTGCCAGCAGCTTAGGACAGGGTGGGGAGTACTTC	CASSLGQGGEYF
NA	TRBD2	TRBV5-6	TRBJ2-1	TGTGCCAGCAGGATAGCGGGGGCCCTGTCGCCCTACAATGAGCAGTTCTTC	CASRIAGALSPYNEQFF
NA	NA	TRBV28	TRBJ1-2	TGTGCCAGCAGCCCAACCGGGACATCTTATGGCTACACCTTC	CASSPTGTSYGYTF
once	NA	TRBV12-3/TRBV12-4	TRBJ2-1	TGTGCCAGCACCCTCGAGGGGGTATTCGACAATGAGCAGTTCTTC	CASTLEGVFDNEQFF
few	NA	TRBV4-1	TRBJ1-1	TGCGCCAGCAGCCAAGCCGGAGGGGGGAACACTGAAGCTTTCTTT	CASSQAGGGNTEAFF
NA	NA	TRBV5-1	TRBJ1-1	TGCGCCAGCAGCTTGGATCGAGGAGGGGGAGCTGAAGCTTTCTTT	CASSLDRGGGAEAFF
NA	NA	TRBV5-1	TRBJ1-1	TGCGCCAGCAGCTCCGAACCCCTGGGACGGGTGAACACTGAAGCTTTCTTT	CASSSEPLGRVNTEAFF
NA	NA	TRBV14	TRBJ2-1	TGTGCCAGCAGCCAAGATCCCCTAGCAATATTCTTC	CASSQDPLAIFF
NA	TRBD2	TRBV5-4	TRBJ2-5	TGTGCCAGCAGCCCGCCTGAGGGTAGCGGGGGCGCACCCCAAGAGACCCAGTACTTC	CASSPPEGSGGAPQETQYF
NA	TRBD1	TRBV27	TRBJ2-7	TGTGCCAGCAGTCTCTGGGACAGATCCTACGAGCAGTACTTC	CASSLWDRSYEQYF
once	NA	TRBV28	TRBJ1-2	TGTGCCAGCAGTTCCCCCGGGCAGGCCCGAGGCTATGGCTACACCTTC	CASSSPGQARGYGYTF
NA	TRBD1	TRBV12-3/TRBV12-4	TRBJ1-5	TGTGCCAGCAGGCCGACAGGGCCTAATCAGCCCCAGCATTTT	CASRPTGPNQPQHF
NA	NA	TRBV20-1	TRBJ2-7	TGCAGTGCTTGGGGTAGGGGGTTTCACGACGAGCAGTACTTC	CSAWGRGFHDEQYF
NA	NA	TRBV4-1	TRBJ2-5	TGCGCCAGCAGCCAAGAACAGGCAGAGAGAGAGACCCAGTACTTC	CASSQEQAERETQYF
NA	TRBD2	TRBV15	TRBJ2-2	TGTGCCACCAGCTCCCCCGGCGGGGGAGACACCGGGGAGCTGTTTTTT	CATSSPGGGDTGELFF